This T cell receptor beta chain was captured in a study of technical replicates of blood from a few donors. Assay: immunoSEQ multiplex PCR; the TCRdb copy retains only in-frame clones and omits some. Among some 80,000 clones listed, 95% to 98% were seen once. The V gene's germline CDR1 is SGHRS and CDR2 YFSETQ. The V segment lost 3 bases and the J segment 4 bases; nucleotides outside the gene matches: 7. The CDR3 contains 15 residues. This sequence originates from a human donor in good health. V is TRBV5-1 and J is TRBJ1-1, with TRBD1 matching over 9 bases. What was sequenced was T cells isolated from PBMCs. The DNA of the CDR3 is TGCGCCAGCAGCTCCCGGGACAGGGCCCGCACTGAAGCTTTCTTT. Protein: CASSSRDRARTEAFF.